Below, 20 T cell receptor beta chains from the same sample are listed, as sequenced in a study of Graves' ophthalmopathy and Graves' hyperthyroidism. Beta-chain TCR CDR3 regions were amplified from RNA transcripts. First-round RT-PCR relied on HTBI primers, and a second-round multiplex PCR came next. A single record per CDR3 protein comes from TCRdb applying MiXCR to the multiplex PCR reads. The sample carries roughly 420,000 distinct CDR3 sequences, under 25% recorded once. The specimen was peripheral blood. These receptors all stem from a woman under 30 with stable Graves' hyperthyroidism.

Worth noting for this clonotype: One end of the junction fails to match germline, which may point to a read error. In nucleotides, the CDR3 is TGTGCCTGCAGGGTCACGTTCTCTGGAAACACCATATATTTT. This sequence encodes CACRVTFSGNTIYF. The chain links TRBV28 to TRBJ1-3; tentative D call: TRBD1 (5 bases). The CDR3 is 14 residues long. CDR1 and CDR2 from the germline V gene are MDHEN and SYDVKM.

The chain joins TRBV6-1 to TRBJ2-7; D gene unclear. The CDR3 has 13 amino acids. Trimming took off 5 bases at V and 5 bases at J, with 13 bases between the two ends. CDR1 and CDR2 (germline): MNHNS, SASEGT. CDR3 DNA: TGTGCCAGCAGTAAACGGAGTCCGGACGAGCAGTACTTC. It translates to CASSKRSPDEQYF.

This clonotype was seen many times. The V gene is TRBV18, the J gene TRBJ2-5; D gene uncertain. This CDR3 region has 12 residues. V lost 2 bases and J 5 bases, leaving 6 bases between the germline ends. Looked up from germline, CDR1 is KGHSH and CDR2 is LQKENI. The CDR3 DNA sequence: TGTGCCAGCTCACCATTAGGGGAGACCCAGTACTTC. Translating it yields CASSPLGETQYF.

The rearrangement joins TRBV6-1 to TRBJ1-1; 9 nucleotides line up with TRBD1. Trimming cost V 6 bases and J 5 bases; bases outside gene matches: 7. The CDR3 spans 14 residues. Germline CDR1 is MNHNS and CDR2 is SASEGT. CDR3 protein: CASSWDREGTEAFF. Written as DNA, the CDR3 is TGTGCCAGCAGCTGGGACAGGGAGGGGACTGAAGCTTTCTTT.

The gene calls are TRBV5-1 and TRBJ2-7; D may be TRBD1 (6 bases). Trimming cost V 2 bases and J 3 bases, with 15 bases left between them. Germline CDR1 and CDR2: SGHRS and YFSETQ. This CDR3 has 15 amino acids. The CDR3 DNA sequence: TGCGCCAGCAGCTTAGAGACAGGTGCGGGCTACGAGCAGTACTTC. Translated, it gives CASSLETGAGYEQYF.

This clonotype has at least ten counts. The V call is TRBV30, the J call TRBJ2-4; TRBD1 agrees at 7 bases. This CDR3 comprises 12 residues. V gave up 6 bases and J gave up 6 bases; unmatched junction bases: 5. The germline gives CDR1 GTSNPN, CDR2 SVGIG (reference sequence). CDR3 protein: CACRDRGNIQYF. CDR3 bases: TGTGCCTGCCGGGACAGAGGAAACATTCAGTACTTC.

The table lists this clonotype with a count of one. The V and J genes are TRBV11-2 and TRBJ1-1; possibly TRBD1 for D (5 bases). This CDR3 comprises 16 residues. CDR1 is SGHAT, CDR2 FQNNGV, per germline. With 5 bases removed from V and 1 base from J, the gap between germline ends came to 17 bases. The DNA for the CDR3 is TGTGCCAGCAGCCCAGTAGGGACGGGGGAGAACACTGAAGCTTTCTTT. This codes for CASSPVGTGENTEAFF.

This clonotype was counted many times. The chain couples TRBV5-1 to TRBJ2-7; TRBD2 is a possible D gene (6 bases). The CDR3 runs 14 residues. Deletions cut 2 bases from V and 2 bases from J, with 11 bases between. CDR1 and CDR2 (germline): SGHRS, YFSETQ. The CDR3 DNA reads TGCGCCAGCAGCTTTGGGACTGTAACCTACGAGCAGTACTTC. Translation: CASSFGTVTYEQYF.

This clonotype has more than one count but fewer than ten. This could be a read error, since a much larger clone is one nucleotide away. The chain employs TRBV12-3 or TRBV12-4 and TRBJ2-7; the D gene is possibly TRBD1 (5 bases). CDR3 length equals 14 residues. Trimming shortened V by 5 bases and J by 3 bases, and 14 bases separated the two germline ends. CDR3 nucleotide sequence: TGTGCCAGCAGTCCGACAGCTTGGGGCTACGAGCAGTACTTC. This sequence encodes CASSPTAWGYEQYF.

This clonotype was detected many times. This chain connects TRBV5-1 to TRBJ2-2; D is perhaps TRBD1 or TRBD2 (5 bases each). The V gene's germline CDR1 is SGHRS and CDR2 YFSETQ. Trimming removed 5 bases from V and 2 bases from J, with 13 bases in between. CDR3 length equals 15 residues. CDR3 region: CASRPGTVNTGELFF. In DNA, the CDR3 is TGCGCCAGCAGACCCGGGACGGTTAACACCGGGGAGCTGTTTTTT. The complete variable domain, with remaining parts taken from reference TRBV5-1 and TRBJ2-2, reads KAGVTQTPRYLIKTRGQQVTLSCSPISGHRSVSWYQQTPGQGLQFLFEYFSETQRNKGNFPGRFSGRQFSNSRSEMNVSTLELGDSALYLCASRPGTVNTGELFFGEGSRLTVL.

This clonotype was picked up many times. This rearrangement joins TRBV19 to TRBJ2-7; D possibly matches TRBD1 or TRBD2 (5 bases each). Trimming left V 3 bases short and J 2 bases short, with 14 bases between. Per germline, CDR1 LNHDA and CDR2 SQIVND (reference sequence). This CDR3 comprises 15 residues. The CDR3: CASSIIVGPTYEQYF. The CDR3 DNA sequence: TGTGCCAGTAGTATCATAGTGGGACCCACCTACGAGCAGTACTTC.

This clonotype was counted many times. The chain joins TRBV6-2 or TRBV6-3 to TRBJ2-7; 16 positions match TRBD2. The trim removed 5 bases at V and 0 bases at J, leaving 10 bases unmatched. The CDR3 spans 19 residues. CDR1 MNHEY and CDR2 SVGEGT come from the germline V gene. The CDR3 reads CASSPSPGLAGGSSYEQYF. For the CDR3, the DNA is TGTGCCAGCAGTCCATCTCCGGGACTAGCGGGAGGGAGCTCCTACGAGCAGTACTTC.

Only a few counts were recorded for this clonotype. V gene TRBV30 combines with J gene TRBJ2-4, with 9 bases aligning to TRBD2. CDR1 is GTSNPN and CDR2 is SVGIG in the germline V gene (reference sequence). The CDR3 loop spans 14 amino acids. With V trimmed by 3 bases and J by 3 bases, 3 bases remained unmatched. The CDR3: CAWSKTSGKNIQYF. CDR3 in DNA: TGTGCCTGGAGCAAGACTAGCGGCAAAAACATTCAGTACTTC.

This clonotype was seen many times. The chain links TRBV29-1 to TRBJ1-2, with a tentative D call TRBD1 (5 bases). The germline CDR1 and CDR2 sequences are SQVTM and ANQGSEA. V shed 4 bases and J shed 2 bases, with 14 bases lying between them. This CDR3 contains 14 residues. CDR3 coding DNA: TGCAGCGTTGTTGGGGCCACCGTGAACTATGGCTACACCTTC. It encodes CSVVGATVNYGYTF.

Many counts were recorded for this clonotype. The V gene is TRBV4-1, the J gene TRBJ1-1; D gene uncertain. CDR1 is MGHRA, CDR2 YSYEKL, per germline. The CDR3 runs 16 residues. The V and J ends lost 4 bases and 2 bases respectively, with 17 bases between them. CDR3 nucleotides: TGCGCCAGCAGCCCTCCGACACTACTCTCTAACACTGAAGCTTTCTTT. This sequence encodes CASSPPTLLSNTEAFF.

This chain connects TRBV29-1 to TRBJ1-2; 8 nucleotides line up with TRBD1. The CDR3 contains 11 residues. Looked up from germline, CDR1 is SQVTM and CDR2 is ANQGSEA. After removal of 6 bases from V and 5 bases from J, the junction contained 2 bases not matched to a gene. The CDR3 nucleotides read TGCAGCGTGGACAGGGAATATGGCTACACCTTC. This sequence encodes CSVDREYGYTF.

Many counts were recorded for this clonotype. The rearrangement uses TRBV20-1 and TRBJ1-6, with 8 positions matching TRBD1. The CDR3 has 16 residues. After removal of 6 bases from V and 3 bases from J, the junction contained 10 bases not matched to a gene. Germline CDR1 and CDR2: DFQATT and SNEGSKA (reference sequence). The CDR3 sequence: CSALFGTGVYNSPLHF. As DNA, the CDR3 is TGCAGTGCCCTCTTCGGGACAGGTGTCTATAATTCACCCCTCCACTTT.

This clonotype was observed at least ten times. The J gene is TRBJ2-7, the V gene TRBV20-1; D is uncertain. Germline V CDR1 and CDR2: DFQATT, SNEGSKA (reference sequence). Trimming took 0 bases from V and 7 from J, leaving 16 bases between them. This CDR3 spans 14 amino acids. CDR3 protein: CSARDETNLWEQYF. As DNA, the CDR3 is TGCAGTGCTAGAGATGAAACTAATTTGTGGGAGCAGTACTTC.

In this sample, this clonotype turned up many times. The rearrangement uses TRBV7-2 and TRBJ2-7; TRBD2 is a possible D gene (6 bases). The CDR3 is 15 residues long. V lost 7 bases and J lost 1, with 17 bases in between. The germline V gene has CDR1 SGHTA and CDR2 FQGNSA. Written as DNA, the CDR3 is TGTGCCAGCAAACTGGGGTGGGAGGATTCCTACGAGCAGTACTTC. Protein sequence: CASKLGWEDSYEQYF.

The rearrangement links TRBV28 to TRBJ2-7; perhaps TRBD2 as D (6 bases). The ends were cut back, 7 bases at V and 4 bases at J, with 20 bases in the middle. The germline V gene encodes CDR1 MDHEN and CDR2 SYDVKM. This CDR3 has 15 residues. The CDR3: CASTSFRGSGYEQYF. The CDR3 DNA sequence: TGTGCCAGCACCTCCTTCCGAGGGAGCGGGTACGAGCAGTACTTC.